This TCR beta chain was documented in a study of blood T cells in healthy people across ages. The overall study: About one barcoded beta molecule per two T cells was captured by template switching. Study-wide results and caveats: Investigators viewed diversity estimates from one million T cells as underestimates, the study reported.

Total RNA, at least 5 micrograms per sample, came from PBMCs. Germline CDR1 is DFQATT and CDR2 is SNEGSKA (reference sequence). The CDR3 sequence is 13 residues long. V gave up 7 bases and J gave up 10 bases, with 23 bases separating them. The use of a sample-barcoded 5' primer and a J-beta primer mix characterized a second PCR of about 6 to 11 cycles. A template-switch adaptor with 12 random nucleotides tagged each cDNA molecule. TCRdb used MiXCR to reprocess the 5' RACE reads, holding one entry per CDR3 protein. The sample contains some 1.5 million distinct CDR3 sequences, roughly 27% of which appear only once. With regard to this clonotype: The target antigen is unknown. Being one base from a much bigger clone, this may be a read error.

The material sequenced was blood. The origin of this receptor is a woman in her 30s in good health. This sequence joins TRBV20-1 and TRBJ2-7; D is possibly TRBD1 (6 bases). The CDR3 loop is CSGAQGRQEIQYF. CDR3 in DNA: TGCAGTGGTGCCCAGGGGAGACAAGAGATCCAGTACTTC.